Given below is one T cell receptor (beta chain) in context. The antigen is not known. As to treatment: roughly 10-day PBMC culture with coronavirus spike peptide pools or control peptides (ViraFEST assay). The CDR3 consists of 17 residues. Deletions cut 4 bases from V and 2 bases from J, with 21 bases between. The germline CDR1 and CDR2 sequences are WNHNN and SYGVQD (reference sequence). This specimen belongs to a study of vaccination and CD4 T cells after COVID-19. With the Oncomine TCR Beta short-read assay, DNA from cultured CD4+ T cells was sequenced. Each CDR3 protein is one row after TCRdb ran MiXCR on the PCR reads. This table has 5,500 to 9,000 distinct CDR3 sequences, around 25% appearing once.

Source: CD4+ T cells from blood, cultured in vitro, taken after SARS-CoV-2 vaccination. The chain uses TRBV10-1 and TRBJ2-7; the D gene is possibly TRBD2 (6 bases). The TCR comes from a human donor who had recovered from COVID-19. CDR3 bases: TGCGCCAGCAGTGCGAGTGCGACGGAGGGTGGGGCCTACGAGCAGTACTTC. Protein sequence: CASSASATEGGAYEQYF.